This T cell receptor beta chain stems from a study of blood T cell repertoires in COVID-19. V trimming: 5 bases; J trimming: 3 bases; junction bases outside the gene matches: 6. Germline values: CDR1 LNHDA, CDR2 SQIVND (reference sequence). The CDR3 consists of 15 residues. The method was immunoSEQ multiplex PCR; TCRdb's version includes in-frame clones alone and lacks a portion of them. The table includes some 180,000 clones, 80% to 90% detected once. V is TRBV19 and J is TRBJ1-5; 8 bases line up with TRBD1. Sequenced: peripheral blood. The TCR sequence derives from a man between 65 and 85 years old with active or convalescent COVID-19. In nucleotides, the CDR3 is TGTGCCAGTAGTGGACGACAGGGGTACAATCAGCCCCAGCATTTT. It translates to CASSGRQGYNQPQHF.